The rows below give T cell receptor beta chains drawn from one sample of a study of blood T cell repertoires in COVID-19. Clones were read by immunoSEQ multiplex PCR, and TCRdb kept only the in-frame ones, dropping some. The repertoire holds tens of thousands of clones, with 80% to 90% as singletons. The material sequenced was peripheral blood. These receptors were taken from a man aged 35 to 55 with acute or convalescent COVID-19. CDR3s include the opening cysteine and the closing phenylalanine or tryptophan. Fields, in order: D gene, V gene, clone size, J gene, CDR3 protein, CDR3 DNA. The D gene is left open where the match is weak. Expanded clones get a size class; other rows say once, few or many, or leave the size out.

>TRBD2|TRBV3-1/TRBV3-2|NA|TRBJ2-3
CASSHLRGLAGDTQYF
TGTGCCAGCAGCCATCTCCGGGGACTAGCGGGCGATACGCAGTATTTT
>NA|TRBV5-1|once|TRBJ2-7
CASSWIPGSHHNEQYF
TGCGCCAGCAGCTGGATTCCGGGGAGTCACCACAACGAGCAGTACTTC
>NA|TRBV2|NA|TRBJ1-5
CASRAGYSNQPQHF
TGTGCCAGCAGGGCAGGTTATAGCAATCAGCCCCAGCATTTT
>NA|TRBV27|NA|TRBJ1-2
CASRTGRGANYGYTF
TGTGCCAGCCGAACGGGGAGGGGAGCTAACTATGGCTACACCTTC
>NA|TRBV5-1|NA|TRBJ1-2
CASGVGINYGYTF
TGCGCCAGCGGGGTCGGGATTAACTATGGCTACACCTTC
>NA|TRBV30|NA|TRBJ1-3
CAWRTGLGNTIYF
TGTGCCTGGAGAACAGGGCTCGGAAACACCATATATTTT
>TRBD1|TRBV5-5|NA|TRBJ1-2
CASRGTGGILLSGYTF
TGTGCCAGCAGGGGGACAGGGGGCATCCTCCTATCCGGCTACACCTTC
>NA|TRBV28|NA|TRBJ1-4
CASSLDYSKGEKLFF
TGTGCCAGCAGTTTAGACTACAGTAAGGGAGAAAAACTGTTTTTT
>NA|TRBV2|NA|TRBJ1-5
CASNLGVDQPQHF
TGTGCCAGCAACTTAGGGGTGGACCAGCCCCAGCATTTT
>NA|TRBV4-1|NA|TRBJ1-2
CASSQGGAADYGYTF
TGCGCCAGCAGCCAAGGGGGCGCCGCGGACTATGGCTACACCTTC
>NA|TRBV6-1|NA|TRBJ1-3
CASSEGSGRNTIYF
TGTGCCAGCAGTGAAGGGTCAGGGAGAAACACCATATATTTT
>NA|TRBV5-4|NA|TRBJ2-5
CASSLSGRLGRGETQYF
TGTGCCAGCAGCTTGTCAGGTCGACTAGGACGGGGAGAGACCCAGTACTTC
>NA|TRBV30|NA|TRBJ1-3
CAWSWGGSGNTIYF
TGTGCCTGGAGTTGGGGGGGTAGTGGAAACACCATATATTTT
>NA|TRBV6-5|few|TRBJ2-7
CASGVRGSGYEQYF
TGTGCCAGCGGGGTCCGAGGTAGCGGCTACGAGCAGTACTTC
>NA|TRBV6-5|NA|TRBJ1-5
CARSRVQGNQPQHF
TGTGCCAGGTCGAGGGTGCAAGGGAATCAGCCCCAGCATTTT
>NA|TRBV10-3|NA|TRBJ2-3
CAISEGGDTQYF
TGTGCCATCAGTGAGGGCGGAGATACGCAGTATTTT
>NA|TRBV7-9|NA|TRBJ1-1
CASSLATGKVEAFF
TGTGCCAGCAGCTTAGCCACAGGGAAGGTTGAAGCTTTCTTT
>NA|TRBV24-1|NA|TRBJ1-2
CATSDSRVFYGYTF
TGTGCCACCAGTGATTCCCGGGTCTTCTATGGCTACACCTTC
>NA|TRBV10-3|NA|TRBJ1-2
CAISSDGHLDGYTF
TGTGCCATCAGCTCCGACGGACACTTGGATGGCTACACCTTC
>TRBD1|TRBV7-9|few|TRBJ2-1
CALEGDSYDEQFF
TGTGCCCTGGAAGGGGACAGTTACGATGAGCAGTTCTTC
>NA|TRBV30|NA|TRBJ2-7
CAWGPAPSRDEQYF
TGTGCCTGGGGGCCCGCGCCTTCGCGAGACGAGCAGTACTTC
>NA|TRBV27|NA|TRBJ1-5
CASSPGSRKGNQPQHF
TGTGCCAGCAGTCCCGGGTCCCGGAAGGGCAATCAGCCCCAGCATTTT
>NA|TRBV7-3|once|TRBJ2-5
CASSLGPREETQYF
TGTGCCAGCAGCTTAGGGCCCCGGGAGGAGACCCAGTACTTC
>NA|TRBV9|NA|TRBJ2-3
CASKGKDTQYF
TGTGCCAGCAAGGGGAAAGATACGCAGTATTTT
>TRBD1|TRBV20-1|few|TRBJ2-7
CSASTGQGSYEQYF
TGCAGTGCTAGTACGGGACAGGGATCCTACGAGCAGTACTTC
>TRBD1|TRBV5-1|NA|TRBJ1-4
CASSLDALRGQSEKLFF
TGCGCCAGCAGCTTGGACGCACTAAGGGGACAGAGTGAAAAACTGTTTTTT
>NA|TRBV7-6|NA|TRBJ2-5
CASSLVGARQETQYF
TGTGCCAGCAGCTTAGTAGGGGCCCGGCAAGAGACCCAGTACTTC
>NA|TRBV15|NA|TRBJ1-1
CATSRDERGTEAFF
TGTGCCACCAGCAGAGATGAAAGGGGTACTGAAGCTTTCTTT
>NA|TRBV4-2|NA|TRBJ2-7
CASSQDGDGSYEQYF
TGTGCCAGCAGCCAAGATGGAGACGGTTCCTACGAGCAGTACTTC
>TRBD1|TRBV18|NA|TRBJ1-2
CASSPDRVGGYTF
TGTGCCAGCTCACCCGACAGGGTTGGTGGCTACACCTTC
>NA|TRBV30|NA|TRBJ1-5
CAWNTRVGNQPQHF
TGTGCCTGGAATACGAGGGTTGGCAATCAGCCCCAGCATTTT
>TRBD1|TRBV6-5|once|TRBJ2-5
CASSYPGQAKETQYF
TGTGCCAGCAGTTATCCGGGACAGGCCAAAGAGACCCAGTACTTC
>TRBD1|TRBV14|NA|TRBJ1-2
CASSQVHHTGGSDGYTF
TGTGCCAGCAGCCAAGTTCACCATACAGGGGGCAGTGATGGCTACACCTTC
>NA|TRBV11-2|NA|TRBJ2-5
CASSLGIASGKTQYF
TGTGCCAGCAGCTTAGGAATAGCGTCAGGAAAGACCCAGTACTTC
>NA|TRBV10-3|few|TRBJ1-2
CAISKDNNYGYTF
TGTGCCATCTCGAAGGACAATAACTATGGCTACACCTTC
>TRBD1|TRBV6-5|NA|TRBJ2-2
CASRRDRPNTGELFF
TGTGCCAGCAGAAGGGACAGACCCAACACCGGGGAGCTGTTTTTT
>NA|TRBV30|NA|TRBJ1-1
CACFRVANTEAFF
TGTGCCTGTTTCAGGGTTGCGAACACTGAAGCTTTCTTT
>TRBD1|TRBV11-2|NA|TRBJ2-6
CASSGQTGTGGALANVLTF
TGTGCCAGCAGCGGACAGACCGGGACAGGGGGCGCTTTGGCCAACGTCCTGACTTTC
>NA|TRBV5-4|NA|TRBJ2-7
CASSLGGAGPSYEQYF
TGTGCCAGCAGCTTAGGGGGGGCTGGCCCCTCCTACGAGCAGTACTTC
>NA|TRBV5-6|NA|TRBJ2-5
CASSSPGGDQETQYF
TGTGCCAGCAGCTCCCCCGGCGGGGACCAAGAGACCCAGTACTTC
>NA|TRBV10-3|NA|TRBJ1-5
CAISDKAGQPQHF
TGTGCCATCAGTGACAAGGCAGGTCAGCCCCAGCATTTT
>TRBD2|TRBV10-3|NA|TRBJ2-1
CAISEPNPSGGSYNEQFF
TGTGCCATCAGTGAGCCGAACCCGAGCGGGGGCTCCTACAATGAGCAGTTCTTC
>NA|TRBV9|NA|TRBJ2-7
CASARAGASPEQYF
TGTGCCAGCGCAAGAGCAGGGGCGTCCCCCGAGCAGTACTTC
>TRBD1|TRBV27|NA|TRBJ2-6
CASSKQGAAGANVLTF
TGTGCCAGCAGTAAACAGGGGGCCGCTGGGGCCAACGTCCTGACTTTC
>TRBD1|TRBV6-5|few|TRBJ2-1
CASRSGTGGNEQFF
TGTGCCAGCAGGTCCGGGACAGGGGGCAATGAGCAGTTCTTC
>NA|TRBV6-5|NA|TRBJ1-2
CASSKHSGGDYGYTF
TGTGCCAGCAGTAAACACTCGGGGGGGGACTATGGCTACACCTTC
>NA|TRBV6-5|few|TRBJ1-4
CASRVDINEKLFF
TGTGCCAGCAGAGTCGACATTAATGAAAAACTGTTTTTT
>NA|TRBV5-4|NA|TRBJ1-1
CASSVGHGSNAEAFF
TGTGCCAGCAGCGTGGGACACGGATCGAATGCTGAAGCTTTCTTT
>TRBD1|TRBV2|few|TRBJ1-2
CASIYNRGYGYTF
TGTGCCAGCATATATAACAGGGGTTACGGCTACACCTTC